This T cell receptor beta chain is from a study of shared clonotypes between healthy human individuals. Measured with immunoSEQ multiplex PCR; TCRdb has only the in-frame clones, and not every one. The sample carries fewer than 400,000 clones, under 80% recorded once. The CDR3 has 13 amino acids. V was trimmed by 2 bases and J by 0 bases, leaving 4 bases between them. The V gene's germline CDR1 is SGHRS and CDR2 YFSETQ. The genes are TRBV5-1 and TRBJ2-3; D remains ambiguous. The sequencing sample was made of memory CD4+ T cells sorted from blood. Stated subset: CD45RA-negative fraction. The TCR was taken from a man younger than 40 in good health. The CDR3 loop is CASSLPSTDTQYF. The DNA for the CDR3 is TGCGCCAGCAGCTTACCTAGCACAGATACGCAGTATTTT.